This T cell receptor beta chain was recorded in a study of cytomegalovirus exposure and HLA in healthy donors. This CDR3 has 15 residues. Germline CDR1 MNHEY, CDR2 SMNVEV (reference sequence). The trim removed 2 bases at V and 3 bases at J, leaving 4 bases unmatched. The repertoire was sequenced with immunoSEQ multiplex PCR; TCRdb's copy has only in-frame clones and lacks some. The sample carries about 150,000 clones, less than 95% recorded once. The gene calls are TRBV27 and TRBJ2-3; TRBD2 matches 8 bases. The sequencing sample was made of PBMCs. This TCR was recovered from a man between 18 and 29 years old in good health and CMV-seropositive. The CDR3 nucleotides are TGTGCCAGCAGTTTAGCGGGAGGAAGGACAGATACGCAGTATTTT. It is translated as CASSLAGGRTDTQYF.